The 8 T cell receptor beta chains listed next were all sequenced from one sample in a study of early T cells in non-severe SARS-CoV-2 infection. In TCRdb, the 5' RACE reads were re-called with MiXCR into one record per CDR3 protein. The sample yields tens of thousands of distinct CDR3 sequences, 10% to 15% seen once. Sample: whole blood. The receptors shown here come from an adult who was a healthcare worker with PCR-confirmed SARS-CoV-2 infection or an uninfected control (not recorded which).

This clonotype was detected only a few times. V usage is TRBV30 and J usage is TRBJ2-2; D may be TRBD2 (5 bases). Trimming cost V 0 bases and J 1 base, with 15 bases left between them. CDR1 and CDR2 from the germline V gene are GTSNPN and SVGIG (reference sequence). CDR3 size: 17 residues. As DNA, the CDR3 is TGTGCCTGGAGTGTACGTCGCCCTAGCCTGAACACCGGGGAGCTGTTTTTT. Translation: CAWSVRRPSLNTGELFF.

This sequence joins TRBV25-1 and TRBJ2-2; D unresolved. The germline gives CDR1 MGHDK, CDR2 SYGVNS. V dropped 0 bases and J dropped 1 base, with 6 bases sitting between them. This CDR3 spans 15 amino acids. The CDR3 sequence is CASSEYPLNTGELFF. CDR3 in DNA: TGTGCCAGCAGTGAATATCCCCTGAACACCGGGGAGCTGTTTTTT.

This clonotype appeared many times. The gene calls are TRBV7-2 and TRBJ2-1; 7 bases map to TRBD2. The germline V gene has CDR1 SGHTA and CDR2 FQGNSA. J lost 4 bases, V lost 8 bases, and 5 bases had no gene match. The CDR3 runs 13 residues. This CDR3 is CASGVRGYNEQFF. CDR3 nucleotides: TGTGCCAGCGGGGTGCGGGGGTACAATGAGCAGTTCTTC.

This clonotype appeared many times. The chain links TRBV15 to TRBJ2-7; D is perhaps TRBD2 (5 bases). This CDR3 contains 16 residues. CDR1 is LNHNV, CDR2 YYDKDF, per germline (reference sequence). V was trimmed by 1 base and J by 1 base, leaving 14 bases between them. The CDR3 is CATSRGPGRGSYEQYF. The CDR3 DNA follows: TGTGCCACCAGCAGAGGACCGGGCCGGGGTTCCTACGAGCAGTACTTC.

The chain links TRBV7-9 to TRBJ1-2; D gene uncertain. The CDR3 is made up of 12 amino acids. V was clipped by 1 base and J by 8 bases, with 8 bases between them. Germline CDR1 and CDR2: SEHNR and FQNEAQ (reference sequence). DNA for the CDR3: TGTGCCAGCAGCTTAGACATAAAGGGCTACACCTTC. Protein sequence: CASSLDIKGYTF. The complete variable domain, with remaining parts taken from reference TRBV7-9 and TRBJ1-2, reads DTGVSQNPRHKITKRGQNVTFRCDPISEHNRLYWYRQTLGQGPEFLTYFQNEAQLEKSRLLSDRFSAERPKGSFSTLEIQRTEQGDSAMYLCASSLDIKGYTFGSGTRLTVV.

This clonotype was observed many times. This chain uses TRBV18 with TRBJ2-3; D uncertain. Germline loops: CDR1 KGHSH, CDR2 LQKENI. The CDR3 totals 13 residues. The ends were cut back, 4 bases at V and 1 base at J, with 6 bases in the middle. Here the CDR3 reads CASSRPGTDTQYF. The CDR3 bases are TGTGCCAGCTCACGACCCGGCACAGATACGCAGTATTTT.

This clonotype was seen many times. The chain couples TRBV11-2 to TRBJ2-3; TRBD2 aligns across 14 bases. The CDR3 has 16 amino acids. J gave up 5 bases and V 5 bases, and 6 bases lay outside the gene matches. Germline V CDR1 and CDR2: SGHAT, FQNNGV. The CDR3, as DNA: TGTGCCAGCAGCCAGGGACTAGCGGGGGTCCAAGATACGCAGTATTTT. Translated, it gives CASSQGLAGVQDTQYF.

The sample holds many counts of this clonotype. CDR3 DNA: TGTGCCAGCAGCCCCCTTGTAGCTAATGAAAAACTGTTTTTT. This sequence encodes CASSPLVANEKLFF. The V gene is TRBV11-2, the J gene TRBJ1-4; D not resolved. The germline V gene has CDR1 SGHAT and CDR2 FQNNGV. V lost 5 bases to trimming and J lost 3 bases, with 10 bases between them. This CDR3 has 14 amino acids.